These T cell receptor beta chains were read from a single sample in a study of T-cell memory formation after mild COVID-19. TCRdb reanalysed the 5' RACE reads using MiXCR and keeps one entry per CDR3 protein. In the table there are 540,000 or so distinct CDR3 sequences, around 21% of which are singletons. The sample taken for sequencing was PBMCs or a T cell subset sorted from them (not recorded which). The receptor source for this set is an adult woman who had mild COVID-19 (a few samples of this study predate the infection). Cell type and time point are not known. CDR3s include the opening cysteine and the closing phenylalanine or tryptophan. The D gene is left open where the match is weak. Some rows have no size entry. The others give once, few or many, or a class for an expanded clone.

clone_size	v_call	j_call	d_call	cdr3_aa	cdr3_nt
few	TRBV3-1	TRBJ1-2	TRBD1	CASSQPPGQGGGYTF	TGTGCCAGCAGCCAACCTCCGGGACAGGGAGGTGGCTACACCTTC
few	TRBV30	TRBJ1-2	-	CAWSGLGGYTF	TGTGCCTGGAGTGGGTTGGGTGGCTACACCTTC
few	TRBV6-5	TRBJ2-1	-	CASSYTDSRKNEQFF	TGTGCCAGCAGTTACACTGATTCGAGAAAAAATGAGCAGTTCTTC
-	TRBV6-6	TRBJ2-3	TRBD2	CASSYPLVPFSGGALDTQYF	TGTGCCAGCAGTTACCCCCTTGTCCCATTTAGCGGGGGGGCCCTAGATACGCAGTATTTT
-	TRBV27	TRBJ2-1	TRBD2	CASSFVLAANEQFF	TGTGCCAGCAGTTTCGTCCTAGCGGCAAATGAGCAGTTCTTC
-	TRBV7-2	TRBJ1-2	-	CASSPPPPGAGYTF	TGTGCCAGCAGCCCTCCACCGCCAGGTGCTGGCTACACCTTC
many	TRBV20-1	TRBJ2-5	TRBD2	CRVDGWGLASPQETQYF	TGCAGGGTAGATGGATGGGGACTAGCGAGTCCCCAAGAGACCCAGTACTTC
-	TRBV6-5	TRBJ2-7	-	CASSYSPQGGDEQYF	TGTGCCAGCAGTTACTCTCCACAGGGGGGGGACGAGCAGTACTTC
many	TRBV7-3	TRBJ2-1	TRBD2	CASSDYTSGRSNEQFF	TGTGCCAGCAGCGACTACACTAGCGGGAGATCGAATGAGCAGTTCTTC
-	TRBV5-1	TRBJ2-5	-	CASSLAGGRGETQYF	TGCGCCAGCAGCTTGGCCGGAGGGCGAGGCGAGACCCAGTACTTC
few	TRBV29-1	TRBJ2-1	TRBD1	CSVGGQAEQFF	TGCAGCGTGGGCGGACAGGCCGAGCAGTTCTTC
-	TRBV12-3/TRBV12-4	TRBJ1-2	-	CASRRDGDYGYTF	TGTGCCAGCAGACGGGACGGAGACTATGGCTACACCTTC
-	TRBV5-1	TRBJ1-1	-	CASSLVGGSGTEAFF	TGCGCCAGCAGCTTGGTGGGGGGGAGCGGCACTGAAGCTTTCTTT
-	TRBV5-1	TRBJ2-2	TRBD1	CASTNDGTGEHGELFF	TGCGCCAGCACCAACGATGGGACAGGGGAACACGGGGAGCTGTTTTTT
-	TRBV2	TRBJ1-2	TRBD1	CASSLQPGQGNGYTF	TGTGCCAGCAGTTTGCAGCCTGGACAGGGGAATGGCTACACCTTC
-	TRBV2	TRBJ1-1	TRBD1	CASSESGGPGAFF	TGTGCCAGCAGTGAATCAGGGGGGCCGGGCGCTTTCTTT
once	TRBV7-9	TRBJ2-1	-	CASIPLGEHYNEQFF	TGTGCCAGCATCCCCTTGGGGGAGCATTACAATGAGCAGTTCTTC
few	TRBV29-1	TRBJ2-3	TRBD2	CSVTSGGIFSTDTQYF	TGCAGCGTTACTAGCGGGGGGATCTTTAGCACAGATACGCAGTATTTT
-	TRBV30	TRBJ2-7	TRBD2	CAWSRGDRYEQYF	TGTGCCTGGAGTCGGGGGGATCGGTACGAGCAGTACTTC
-	TRBV12-3/TRBV12-4	TRBJ2-1	-	CASSPLPAGVRNEQFF	TGTGCCAGCAGTCCCCTCCCCGCCGGGGTTCGAAATGAGCAGTTCTTC
few	TRBV7-6	TRBJ1-1	TRBD1	CASSLYRGRGTEAFF	TGTGCCAGCAGCTTATACAGGGGGCGAGGCACTGAAGCTTTCTTT
-	TRBV7-2	TRBJ1-1	-	CASSPEGGRTEAFF	TGTGCCAGCAGCCCTGAGGGGGGCAGGACTGAAGCTTTCTTT